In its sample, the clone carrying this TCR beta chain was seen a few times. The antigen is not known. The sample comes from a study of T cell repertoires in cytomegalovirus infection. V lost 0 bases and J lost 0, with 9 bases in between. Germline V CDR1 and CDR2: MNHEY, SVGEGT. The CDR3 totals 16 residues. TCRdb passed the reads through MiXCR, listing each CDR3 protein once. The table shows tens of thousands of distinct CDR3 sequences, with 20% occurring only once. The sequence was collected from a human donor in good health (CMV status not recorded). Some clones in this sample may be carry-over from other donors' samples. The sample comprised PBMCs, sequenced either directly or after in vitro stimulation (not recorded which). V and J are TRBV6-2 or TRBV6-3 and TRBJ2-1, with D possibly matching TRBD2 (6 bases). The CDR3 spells CASSYSSGRSYNEQFF. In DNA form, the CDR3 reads TGTGCCAGCAGTTACTCTAGCGGCCGCTCCTACAATGAGCAGTTCTTC.